What follows are 6 T cell receptor beta chains derived from one specimen sequenced in a study of blood T cell repertoires in COVID-19. Measured with immunoSEQ multiplex PCR; TCRdb has only the in-frame clones, and not every one. Found here are about 180,000 clones, 88% of them singletons; the top ten hold roughly 9%. The specimen sequenced was PBMCs or T cells enriched from blood (not recorded which). These TCRs come from a woman aged 18-35 years who had recovered from COVID-19.

The rearrangement joins TRBV7-3 to TRBJ2-1, with D tentatively TRBD1 (6 bases). Germline CDR1 and CDR2: SGHTA and FQGTGA. Trimming took 6 bases from V and 7 from J, leaving 16 bases between them. This CDR3 is 14 amino acids long. The CDR3 sequence: CASSPGLGGNEQFF. CDR3 DNA sequence: TGTGCCAGCAGTCCGGGATTAGGGGGTAATGAGCAGTTCTTC.

This rearrangement joins TRBV2 to TRBJ2-3; 9 nucleotides align to TRBD1. The CDR3 consists of 15 residues. CDR1 and CDR2 (germline): SNHLY, FYNNEI. J gave up 6 bases and V 11 bases, and 15 bases lay outside the gene matches. The CDR3 region has the DNA TGTGCCCGCCGTGGGACAGGGATTCTTAGCGATACGCAGTATTTT. Translated: CARRGTGILSDTQYF.

The V call is TRBV19, the J call TRBJ1-5; no clear D. The germline V gene has CDR1 LNHDA and CDR2 SQIVND (reference sequence). CDR3 length: 15 amino acids. Between the trimmed V and J ends, which lost 5 bases and 4 bases, there was a span of 15 bases. DNA for the CDR3: TGTGCCAGTAGTCATACGAACAGTCCTAATCAGCCCCAGCATTTT. Residues: CASSHTNSPNQPQHF.

This chain links TRBV5-5 with TRBJ2-7; 8 positions match TRBD2. Germline V gene sequence: CDR1 SGHKS, CDR2 YYEKEE (reference sequence). The V and J ends lost 0 bases and 7 bases, in that order; junction bases with no gene match: 15. The CDR3 sequence is 17 residues long. CDR3: CASSLGVAGRASGEQYF. The CDR3 nucleotides are TGTGCCAGCAGCTTGGGGGTAGCCGGGAGGGCCTCTGGGGAGCAGTACTTC.

The chain links TRBV19 to TRBJ1-4; 8 bases are a match to TRBD1. V lost 7 bases to trimming and J lost 8 bases; unmatched junction nucleotides: 9. The germline V gene encodes CDR1 LNHDA and CDR2 SQIVND (reference sequence). There are 14 residues in the CDR3. The CDR3 sequence is CASMEDRVGEKLFF. CDR3 nucleotide sequence: TGTGCCAGTATGGAGGACAGGGTAGGGGAAAAACTGTTTTTT.

The V call is TRBV4-3, the J call TRBJ1-2; D uncertain. Per the germline V gene, CDR1 is LGHNA and CDR2 is YSLEER. Trimming took 7 bases from V and 2 from J, leaving 14 bases between them. This CDR3 has 14 amino acids. The DNA for the CDR3 is TGCGCCAGCAATGAGGGCAGGCAGAACTATGGCTACACCTTC. It codes for CASNEGRQNYGYTF.